These 10 T cell receptor beta chains were all obtained from the same sample, sequenced in a study of yellow fever vaccine responses in identical twins. TCRdb redid the calling of the RT-PCR reads with MiXCR, one entry per CDR3 protein. The table has roughly 5,400 distinct CDR3 sequences, 75% to 90% seen once. Specimen: T cells from blood (PBMCs), unsorted or a sorted subset (not recorded which), collected before or after yellow fever vaccination (not recorded which). Receptors were obtained from a woman aged 18-29 years who received the yellow fever vaccine.

The J gene is TRBJ1-4, the V gene TRBV10-3; 7 positions match TRBD1. The germline V gene encodes CDR1 ENHRY and CDR2 SYGVKD. V dropped 10 bases and J dropped 4; count of bases not matched to a gene: 6. The CDR3 has 13 amino acids. CDR3 in DNA: TGTGCCACCCGGGACAGTAGTAATGAAAAACTGTTTTTT. This gives the protein CATRDSSNEKLFF.

The rearrangement links TRBV24-1 to TRBJ2-1; 7 nucleotides line up with TRBD1. Unmatched junction bases numbered 5, after V lost 5 bases and J lost 8 bases. The germline V gene has CDR1 KGHDR and CDR2 SFDVKD. The CDR3 consists of 13 residues. CDR3 loop: CATSAGGNDEQFF. CDR3 bases: TGTGCCACCAGTGCAGGGGGAAACGATGAGCAGTTCTTC.

This clonotype was detected only once. This chain connects TRBV10-1 to TRBJ1-6, with D possibly being TRBD1 (5 bases). V was cut by 0 bases and J by 10 bases, with 7 bases left in between. Germline V lookup: CDR1 WNHNN, CDR2 SYGVQD (reference sequence). CDR3 length: 13 amino acids. The CDR3 spells CASSESGESPLHF. The CDR3 region has the DNA TGCGCCAGCAGTGAGTCGGGGGAATCACCCCTCCACTTT.

The gene calls are TRBV6-4 and TRBJ2-3; 9 bases match TRBD1. The V segment lost 6 bases and the J segment 1 base; nucleotides outside the gene matches: 2. The CDR3 totals 14 residues. CDR1 MRHNA and CDR2 SNTAGT come from the germline V gene. CDR3 protein: CASSRTGGTDTQYF. The CDR3 coding sequence is TGTGCCAGCAGCAGGACAGGGGGCACAGATACGCAGTATTTT.

The CDR3 loop is CASSSARTRSSYEQYF. CDR3 sequence (DNA): TGTGCCAGCTCATCAGCACGGACTAGGAGCTCCTACGAGCAGTACTTC. The V and J genes are TRBV18 and TRBJ2-7; 7 nucleotides match TRBD2. Trimming cost V 5 bases and J 0 bases; bases outside gene matches: 10. This CDR3 is 16 amino acids long. Germline-derived CDR1 and CDR2 are KGHSH and LQKENI.

The gene calls are TRBV7-2 and TRBJ1-3, with D possibly being TRBD1 (6 bases). The germline gives CDR1 SGHTA, CDR2 FQGNSA. V was shortened by 5 bases and J by 0 bases, with 11 bases between the two germline ends. The CDR3 extends over 15 amino acids. The chain's CDR3 is CASSPGGHSGNTIYF. CDR3 bases: TGTGCCAGCAGCCCCGGGGGACACTCTGGAAACACCATATATTTT.

The chain uses TRBV4-3 and TRBJ2-1; D gene uncertain. V was pared by 4 bases and J by 5 bases, with 15 bases between. In germline, CDR1 is LGHNA, CDR2 YSLEER. The CDR3 spans 15 residues. CDR3 amino acids: CASSLAETTHNEQFF. The CDR3, as DNA: TGCGCCAGCAGCCTTGCCGAGACCACCCACAATGAGCAGTTCTTC.

The V and J genes are TRBV20-1 and TRBJ2-6; D remains ambiguous. The CDR3 is made up of 16 amino acids. The germline CDR1 and CDR2 sequences are DFQATT and SNEGSKA (reference sequence). V was pared by 0 bases and J by 0 bases, with 9 bases between. Here the CDR3 reads CSARDGRYSGANVLTF. In nucleotides, the CDR3 is TGCAGTGCTAGAGACGGACGGTACTCTGGGGCCAACGTCCTGACTTTC.

The rearrangement uses TRBV7-9 and TRBJ2-1; the match to TRBD2 covers 14 bases. The length of the CDR3 is 14 residues. Per the germline V gene, CDR1 is SEHNR and CDR2 is FQNEAQ (reference sequence). The V segment lost 5 bases and the J segment 9 bases; nucleotides outside the gene matches: 3. CDR3 protein: CASSGGLAGVEQFF. The CDR3 DNA follows: TGTGCCAGCAGCGGGGGACTAGCGGGGGTTGAGCAGTTCTTC.

The J gene is TRBJ2-2, the V gene TRBV4-2; 8 bases are a match to TRBD1. CDR1 is LGHNA and CDR2 is YNFKEQ in the germline V gene. The junction had 6 bases not matched to a gene; V was cut back by 4 bases and J by 5 bases. The CDR3 consists of 15 residues. The CDR3 DNA sequence: TGTGCCAGCAGCCTACAGGGGGTTGGTACCGGGGAGCTGTTTTTT. Residues: CASSLQGVGTGELFF.